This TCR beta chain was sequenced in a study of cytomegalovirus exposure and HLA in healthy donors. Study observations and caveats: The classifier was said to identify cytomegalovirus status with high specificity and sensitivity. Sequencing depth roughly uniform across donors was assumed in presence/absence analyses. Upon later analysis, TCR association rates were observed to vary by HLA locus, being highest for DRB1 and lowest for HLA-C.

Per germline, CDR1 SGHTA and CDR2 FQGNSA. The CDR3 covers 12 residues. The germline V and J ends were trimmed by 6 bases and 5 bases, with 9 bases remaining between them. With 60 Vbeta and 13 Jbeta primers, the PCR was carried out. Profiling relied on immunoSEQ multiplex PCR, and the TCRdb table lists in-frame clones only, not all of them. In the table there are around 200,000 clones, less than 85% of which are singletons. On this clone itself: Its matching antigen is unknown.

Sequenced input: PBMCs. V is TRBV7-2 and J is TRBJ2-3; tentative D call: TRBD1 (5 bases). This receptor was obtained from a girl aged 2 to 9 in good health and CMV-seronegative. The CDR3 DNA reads TGTGCCAGCAGACCTACAGGAGATACGCAGTATTTT. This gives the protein CASRPTGDTQYF.